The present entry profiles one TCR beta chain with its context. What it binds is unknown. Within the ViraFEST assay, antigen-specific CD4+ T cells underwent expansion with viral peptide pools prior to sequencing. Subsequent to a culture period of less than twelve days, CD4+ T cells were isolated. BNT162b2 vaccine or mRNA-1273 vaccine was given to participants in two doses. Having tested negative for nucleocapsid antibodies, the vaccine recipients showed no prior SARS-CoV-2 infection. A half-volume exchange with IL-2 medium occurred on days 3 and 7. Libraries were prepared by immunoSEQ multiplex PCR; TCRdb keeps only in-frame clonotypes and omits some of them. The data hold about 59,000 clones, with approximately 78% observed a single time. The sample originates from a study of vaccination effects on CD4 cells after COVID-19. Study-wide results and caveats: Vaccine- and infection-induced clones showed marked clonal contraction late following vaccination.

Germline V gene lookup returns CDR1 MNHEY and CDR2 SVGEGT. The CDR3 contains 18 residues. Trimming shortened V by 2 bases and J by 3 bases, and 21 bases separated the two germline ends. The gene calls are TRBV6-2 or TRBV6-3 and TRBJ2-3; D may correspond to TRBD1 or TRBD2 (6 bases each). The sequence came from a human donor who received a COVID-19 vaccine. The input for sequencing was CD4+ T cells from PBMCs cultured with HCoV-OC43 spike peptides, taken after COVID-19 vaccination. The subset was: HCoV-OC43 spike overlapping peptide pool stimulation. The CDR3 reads CASSYGARGRINTDTQYF. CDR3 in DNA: TGTGCCAGCAGTTACGGAGCCCGGGGGCGAATCAATACAGATACGCAGTATTTT.